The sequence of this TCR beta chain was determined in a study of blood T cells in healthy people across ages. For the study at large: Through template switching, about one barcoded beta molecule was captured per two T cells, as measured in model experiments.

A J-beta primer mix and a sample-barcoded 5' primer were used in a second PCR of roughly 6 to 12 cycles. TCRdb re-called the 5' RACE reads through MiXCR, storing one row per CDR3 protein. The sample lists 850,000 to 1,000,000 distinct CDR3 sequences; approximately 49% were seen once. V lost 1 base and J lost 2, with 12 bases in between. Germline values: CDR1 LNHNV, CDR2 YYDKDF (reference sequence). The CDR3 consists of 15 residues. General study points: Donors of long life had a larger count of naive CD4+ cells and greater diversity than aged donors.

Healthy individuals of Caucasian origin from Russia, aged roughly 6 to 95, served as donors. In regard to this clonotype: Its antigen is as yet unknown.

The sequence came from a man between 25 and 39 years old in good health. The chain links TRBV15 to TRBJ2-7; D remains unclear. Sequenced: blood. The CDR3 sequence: CATSRATPGAYEQYF. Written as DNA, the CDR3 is TGTGCCACCAGCAGAGCAACTCCTGGCGCCTACGAGCAGTACTTC.